This TCR beta chain was captured in a study of PD-1 blockade in mismatch repair-deficient tumors. About the research overall: All were previously treated, progressing patients with some twelve mismatch repair-deficient cancer types.

The CDR3 contains 14 residues. V lost 2 bases and J lost 2, with 12 bases in between. Germline V CDR1 and CDR2: SQVTM, ANQGSEA. For this clone: No antigen is known for it.

Regarding the study as a whole: Rapid post-treatment expansion, then contraction, generally preceding radiologic response, marked tumor-resident clones.

PCR or immunohistochemistry showed mismatch repair deficiency in every enrolled patient. The data were produced by immunoSEQ multiplex PCR, yet TCRdb's version contains in-frame clones alone and is incomplete. The table records over 60,000 clones, roughly 88% of them present only once. The clonotype originates from an adult with mismatch repair-deficient cancer. The sequences come from peripheral blood, collected 52 weeks after starting pembrolizumab. The chain joins TRBV29-1 to TRBJ1-2, with D possibly TRBD1 on 6 matching bases. The CDR3 protein is CSVEPQDRNYGYTF. Here the CDR3 DNA reads TGCAGCGTTGAACCCCAGGACAGAAACTATGGCTACACCTTC. The whole variable domain, filled in from reference TRBV29-1 and TRBJ1-2, reads SAVISQKPSRDICQRGTSLTIQCQVDSQVTMMFWYRQQPGQSLTLIATANQGSEATYESGFVIDKFPISRPNLTFSTLTVSNMSPEDSSIYLCSVEPQDRNYGYTFGSGTRLTVV.